The clone carrying this TCR beta chain was recorded only once. These data belong to a study of blood T cell repertoires in COVID-19. About the research overall: Some COVID-19 samples were acute and others convalescent; all came from the United States, Italy and Spain. T cells, B-cell-depleted T cells, or PBMCs provided the cDNA or gDNA that served as material.

Original processing notes: Quantification of nucleated cells was approximated via reference gene primer amplification. Repertoires were generated with immunoSEQ multiplex PCR, while TCRdb's copy carries only in-frame clones and drops some. For V, J and clone size, that table is used; D and trimming come from the DNA. Among hundreds of thousands of clones, roughly 88% were seen once, and the ten largest hold more than 6.5%. This CDR3 is built from 15 residues. Germline-derived CDR1 and CDR2 are ENHRY and SYGVKD. The junction had 5 bases not matched to a gene; V was cut back by 4 bases and J by 3 bases.

Sequencing used peripheral blood. The source of this sequence is a woman in her twenties or thirties who had recovered from COVID-19. The chain carries TRBV10-3 and TRBJ1-4, with 7 nucleotides matching TRBD1. CDR3 in amino acids: CAISVTGDPNEKLFF. For the CDR3, the DNA is TGTGCCATCAGTGTAACAGGGGACCCTAATGAAAAACTGTTTTTT.